The 25 T cell receptor beta chains in this list originate from one sample, sequenced in a study of CD8 T cells in Susac syndrome. Reverse transcription of roughly 0.45 to 1 ug RNA used random hexamers. Using its own MiXCR run on the immunoSEQ multiplex PCR reads, TCRdb lists one record per CDR3 protein. The table has over 150,000 distinct CDR3 sequences, approximately 93% seen once. Specimen: CD4+ T cells from PBMCs. The receptor source for this set is a human donor with multiple sclerosis.

V and J are TRBV5-6 and TRBJ1-5; TRBD1 is a possible D gene (5 bases). Looked up from germline, CDR1 is SGHDT and CDR2 is YYEEEE. The germline V and J ends were trimmed by 2 bases and 0 bases, with 12 bases remaining between them. The CDR3 is 16 residues long. CDR3 bases: TGTGCCAGCAGCTTAAATGGGGGATATAGCAATCAGCCCCAGCATTTT. This gives the protein CASSLNGGYSNQPQHF.

The chain uses TRBV6-4 and TRBJ1-2; no definite D call. Trimming removed 10 bases from V and 1 base from J, with 13 bases in between. The CDR3 loop spans 13 amino acids. Germline V lookup: CDR1 MRHNA, CDR2 SNTAGT. CDR3 amino acids: CATRSGDNYGYTF. As DNA, the CDR3 is TGTGCCACTCGCAGTGGGGATAACTATGGCTACACCTTC.

CDR3 DNA sequence: TGTGCCAGCAGTGAAGCGATTCAAACTGAAGCTTTCTTT. It yields the protein CASSEAIQTEAFF. V usage is TRBV25-1 and J usage is TRBJ1-1; no firm D call. The V gene's germline CDR1 is MGHDK and CDR2 SYGVNS. V was cut by 2 bases and J by 5 bases, with 9 bases left in between. The CDR3 spans 13 residues.

The chain employs TRBV6-2 or TRBV6-3 and TRBJ2-7, with D maybe TRBD2 (5 bases). This CDR3 spans 16 amino acids. CDR1 and CDR2 (germline): MNHEY, SVGEGT. V lost 4 bases, J lost 2 bases, and 18 bases lay in between. CDR3 protein: CASSSFSGIITYEQYF. As DNA, the CDR3 is TGTGCCAGCAGTTCTTTCTCCGGGATAATCACCTACGAGCAGTACTTC.

V gene TRBV5-6 combines with J gene TRBJ2-2; D is unresolved. CDR3 size: 15 residues. Germline loops: CDR1 SGHDT, CDR2 YYEEEE. V dropped 0 bases and J dropped 1 base, with 7 bases sitting between them. CDR3 residues: CASSLVVRNTGELFF. The CDR3 DNA is TGTGCCAGCAGCTTGGTTGTCCGGAACACCGGGGAGCTGTTTTTT.

The V and J genes are TRBV2 and TRBJ2-7; TRBD2 matches at 9 bases. The CDR3 extends over 14 amino acids. The V gene end was trimmed by 2 bases and the J gene end by 7 bases; junction bases not matched to a gene: 6. CDR1 SNHLY and CDR2 FYNNEI come from the germline V gene. The CDR3 is CASSERGGAFEQYF. The CDR3 region has the DNA TGTGCCAGCAGTGAACGCGGGGGGGCCTTTGAGCAGTACTTC.

The chain carries TRBV30 and TRBJ2-5; 12 positions match TRBD1. This CDR3 region has 15 residues. Germline loops: CDR1 GTSNPN, CDR2 SVGIG (reference sequence). V dropped 1 base and J dropped 10; count of bases not matched to a gene: 10. CDR3 DNA: TGTGCCTGGAGTGGGGGGACAGGGGGCGCGAGGGACCAGTACTTC. Protein sequence: CAWSGGTGGARDQYF.

V gene TRBV20-1 combines with J gene TRBJ2-2; 9 nucleotides align to TRBD1. This CDR3 contains 15 residues. V shed 0 bases, J shed 8 bases, and the junction held 7 bases outside the gene matches. Germline V gene sequence: CDR1 DFQATT, CDR2 SNEGSKA (reference sequence). DNA of the CDR3: TGCAGTGCTAGAGACGCCGGGACAGGGTTTGGGGAGCTGTTTTTT. It is translated as CSARDAGTGFGELFF.

The J gene is TRBJ2-5, the V gene TRBV20-1, with a possible D match to TRBD2 (5 bases). Germline CDR1 reads DFQATT; CDR2 reads SNEGSKA (reference sequence). The CDR3 length is 15 residues. V lost 5 bases and J 7 bases, leaving 23 bases between the germline ends. The chain's CDR3 is CSALTISTPWGTQYF. DNA for the CDR3: TGCAGTGCTTTGACTATTTCAACACCTTGGGGGACCCAGTACTTC.

This clonotype came up once. V gene TRBV15 combines with J gene TRBJ2-3, with 12 bases fitting TRBD2. This CDR3 has 19 amino acids. From germline, CDR1 is LNHNV and CDR2 YYDKDF (reference sequence). With V trimmed by 5 bases and J by 1 base, 13 bases remained unmatched. CDR3 bases: TGTGCCACCAGCGCAACTCTAGCGGGGGGGACGAGCGGCACAGATACGCAGTATTTT. Translating it yields CATSATLAGGTSGTDTQYF.

The gene calls are TRBV3-1 and TRBJ1-2; TRBD1 is a possible D gene (6 bases). This CDR3 spans 15 amino acids. The germline V and J ends were trimmed by 4 bases and 4 bases, with 16 bases remaining between them. Germline CDR1 reads LGHDT; CDR2 reads YNNKEL (reference sequence). CDR3 nucleotides: TGTGCCAGCAGCCCTAGACAGGCCCTCGGCTATGGCTACACCTTC. This gives the protein CASSPRQALGYGYTF.

The chain combines TRBV29-1 with TRBJ1-2; tentatively, D is TRBD1 (6 bases). V shed 4 bases and J shed 2 bases, with 11 bases lying between them. CDR1 and CDR2 (germline): SQVTM, ANQGSEA. This CDR3 has 13 amino acids. The CDR3 nucleotides are TGCAGCGTTGGGGGGGCGAAGAACTATGGCTACACCTTC. Protein product: CSVGGAKNYGYTF.

Details on this clonotype: No DNA is shown, since the ends of the CDR3 on it are uncertain; the CDR3 is the one TCRdb lists. The gene calls are TRBV27 and TRBJ2-2. The CDR3 contains 13 residues when both ends are counted. Germline V lookup: CDR1 MNHEY, CDR2 SMNVEV (reference sequence). CDR3 protein: CASTLFRARELFF.

The chain joins TRBV12-3 or TRBV12-4 to TRBJ2-3; the D gene is possibly TRBD2 (6 bases). There are 14 residues in the CDR3. Trimming removed 8 bases at V and 4 bases at J, with 16 bases between. CDR3: CASSTNGGPDTQYF. The CDR3 nucleotides read TGTGCCAGCTCGACTAACGGGGGACCAGATACGCAGTATTTT.

This chain uses TRBV18 with TRBJ1-1; 8 positions agree with TRBD1. The V gene's germline CDR1 is KGHSH and CDR2 LQKENI. This CDR3 has 16 amino acids. J gave up 0 bases and V 4 bases, and 7 bases lay outside the gene matches. The CDR3 loop is CASSLPGGPVNTEAFF. The DNA for the CDR3 is TGTGCCAGCTCACTACCAGGGGGCCCGGTGAACACTGAAGCTTTCTTT.

The rearrangement joins TRBV6-1 to TRBJ2-2; no definite D call. V gave up 8 bases and J gave up 3 bases, with 10 bases separating them. The length of the CDR3 is 13 residues. Germline CDR1 is MNHNS and CDR2 is SASEGT. CDR3 residues: CASPEYYTGELFF. The CDR3 DNA reads as TGTGCCAGCCCGGAATACTACACCGGGGAGCTGTTTTTT.

This clonotype appeared a single time. V usage is TRBV5-1 and J usage is TRBJ2-7, with 8 bases aligning to TRBD1. This CDR3 is 16 amino acids long. Germline lookup yields CDR1 SGHRS and CDR2 YFSETQ. V shed 0 bases, J shed 4 bases, and the junction held 9 bases outside the gene matches. CDR3 sequence: CASSLVAGGILYEQYF. The CDR3 DNA reads TGCGCCAGCAGCTTGGTAGCAGGGGGCATTTTGTACGAGCAGTACTTC.

This chain joins TRBV12-3 or TRBV12-4 and TRBJ1-2; D possibly corresponds to TRBD1 (5 bases). This CDR3 is 14 amino acids long. V dropped 7 bases and J dropped 4 bases, with 16 bases sitting between them. Here the CDR3 reads CASNHLGVAYGYTF. CDR3 nucleotides: TGTGCCAGCAACCATCTAGGGGTTGCCTATGGCTACACCTTC.

The sample holds one count of this clonotype. The genes are TRBV29-1 and TRBJ1-3; 10 bases match TRBD1. V lost 7 bases to trimming and J lost 4 bases; unmatched junction nucleotides: 7. The germline CDR1 and CDR2 sequences are SQVTM and ANQGSEA. There are 14 residues in the CDR3. The CDR3: CSAGTGAGGNTIYF. CDR3 coding DNA: TGCAGCGCCGGGACAGGGGCCGGGGGAAACACCATATATTTT.

This CDR3 reads CASSPGLAGYEQYF. Written as DNA, the CDR3 is TGTGCCAGCTCACCGGGACTAGCGGGGTACGAGCAGTACTTC. This chain links TRBV18 with TRBJ2-7, with TRBD2 identical over 13 bases. The CDR3 extends over 14 amino acids. Germline V gene lookup returns CDR1 KGHSH and CDR2 LQKENI. J lost 4 bases, V lost 3 bases, and 0 bases had no gene match.

The chain uses TRBV7-8 and TRBJ2-1, with D unclear. This CDR3 spans 11 amino acids. Trimming pared 4 bases from V and 12 bases from J, leaving 10 bases between. Germline V lookup: CDR1 SGHVS, CDR2 FQNEAQ. In DNA, the CDR3 is TGTGCCAGCAGCTCGGACGGGTTGCAGTTCTTC. Translation: CASSSDGLQFF.

The genes are TRBV7-3 and TRBJ2-2; the D gene is possibly TRBD2 (5 bases). Germline V gives CDR1 SGHTA, CDR2 FQGTGA. The CDR3 runs to 13 residues. V lost 5 bases to trimming and J lost 7 bases, with 11 bases between them. CDR3 coding DNA: TGTGCCAGCAGCGGAGGTGGGGTCGGGGAGCTGTTTTTT. It is translated as CASSGGGVGELFF.

The V gene is TRBV27, the J gene TRBJ2-7, with 9 bases fitting TRBD1. V lost 3 bases, J lost 2 bases, and 5 bases stayed unmatched. This CDR3 is 15 amino acids long. Germline V gene lookup returns CDR1 MNHEY and CDR2 SMNVEV (reference sequence). The CDR3 DNA follows: TGTGCCAGCAGTTTGACCGGGACAGGGCCCTACGAGCAGTACTTC. Translation gives CASSLTGTGPYEQYF.

The chain couples TRBV12-3 or TRBV12-4 to TRBJ1-2, with TRBD1 matching over 7 bases. The ends lost 5 bases at V and 5 bases at J; junction bases unmatched: 5. The CDR3 consists of 13 residues. This chain's CDR3 is CASSARTGYGYTF. Here the CDR3 DNA reads TGTGCCAGCAGTGCCCGGACAGGTTATGGCTACACCTTC.

This clonotype occurred a few times. The gene calls are TRBV5-4 and TRBJ1-2; 9 bases map to TRBD1. Trimming at V came to 3 bases and at J to 2 bases, leaving 2 bases not matched to a gene. The CDR3 runs 14 residues. Germline CDR1 SGHNT, CDR2 YYREEE (reference sequence). This CDR3 reads CASSSGTGNYGYTF. As DNA, the CDR3 is TGTGCCAGCAGCTCCGGGACAGGGAACTATGGCTACACCTTC.